A single sample is the source of the 2 T cell receptor beta chains below, sequenced in a study of cytomegalovirus exposure and HLA in healthy donors. PCR involved 60 Vbeta and 13 Jbeta primers. Here immunoSEQ multiplex PCR was the method, and the copy in TCRdb shows in-frame clones only, minus some. The table shows approximately 220,000 clones, with about 75% occurring only once. The sample taken for sequencing was PBMCs. Receptors were obtained from a woman aged 30 to 39 in good health and CMV-seronegative.

The chain carries TRBV6-5 and TRBJ1-2, with a weak D call TRBD1 (6 bases). The V end lost 0 bases, the J end lost 4 bases, and 15 bases lay between the germline ends. The CDR3 runs 16 residues. Germline lookup yields CDR1 MNHEY and CDR2 SVGAGI. The chain's CDR3 is CASSYSGGRRAYGYTF. The DNA for the CDR3 is TGTGCCAGCAGTTACTCGGGGGGGCGCCGGGCCTATGGCTACACCTTC.

DNA of the CDR3: TGCGCCAGCAGCTCAACTTCGACTCGCGCTGAAGCTTTCTTT. Amino acid sequence: CASSSTSTRAEAFF. The rearrangement joins TRBV5-1 to TRBJ1-1; no clear D. Trimming stripped 3 bases from V and 6 bases from J, with 15 bases between. This CDR3 spans 14 amino acids. The germline V gene has CDR1 SGHRS and CDR2 YFSETQ.